The clone carrying this T cell receptor (beta chain) was counted a few times. The antigen is unknown. Constant-region reverse primers amplified full-length variable regions, followed by semi-nested Nested Universal Primer A PCR. TCRdb itself ran the 5' RACE reads through MiXCR, one entry per CDR3 protein. The table lists fewer than 65,000 distinct CDR3 sequences, 30% of them singletons. Study-wide results and limits: Greatest tumor Treg TCR overlap was with tumor naive CD4+ cells. In terms of TCR gene usage, tumor memory CD4+ T cells clustered together with blood and lymph node memory CD4+ cells, as well as with lymph node naive CD4+ cells.

Naive CD4+ cells had CD25+ Tregs removed. Trimming took off 5 bases at V and 7 bases at J, with 24 bases between the two ends. The CDR3 is 17 residues long. Germline values: CDR1 SEHNR, CDR2 FQNEAQ (reference sequence). The chain has TRBV7-9 and TRBJ2-1, with D perhaps matching TRBD2 (6 bases). The TCR comes from a female donor with breast cancer. The sample consisted of tumor-infiltrating naive CD4+ T cells sorted from the breast tumor. The subset denotes: naive CD4+ T cells, CD4+CD45RA+CD25-. CDR3 in DNA: TGTGCCAGCAGCCCCTCCGGGACTCTCAGGCTGGGGAATGAGCAGTTCTTC. It translates to CASSPSGTLRLGNEQFF.